One sample yielded the 32 T cell receptor beta chains listed below, sequenced in a study of T cell responses to AZD1222 COVID-19 vaccine. Profiled with immunoSEQ multiplex PCR; TCRdb holds only in-frame clones, not every one. The top ten clones hold approximately 3.4% of a sample with about 160,000 clones, 92% of them seen once. The starting material was peripheral blood, obtained 28 days after the second AZD1222 dose. These receptors were taken from an adult who received the AZD1222 COVID-19 vaccine.

V and J are TRBV27 and TRBJ1-5; D is unresolved. V lost 2 bases, J lost 7 bases, and 6 bases lay in between. CDR1 is MNHEY and CDR2 is SMNVEV in the germline V gene (reference sequence). CDR3 length: 12 residues. DNA for the CDR3: TGTGCCAGCAGTTTAATTGGGCAGCCCCAGCATTTT. Translated: CASSLIGQPQHF.

The chain couples TRBV4-1 to TRBJ1-5; TRBD1 matches at 8 bases. The junction had 3 bases not matched to a gene; V was cut back by 1 base and J by 4 bases. CDR1 is MGHRA, CDR2 YSYEKL, per germline. The CDR3 runs to 15 residues. The CDR3: CASSQGRQGNQPQHF. In DNA form, the CDR3 reads TGCGCCAGCAGCCAAGGGAGACAGGGGAATCAGCCCCAGCATTTT.

V gene TRBV20-1 combines with J gene TRBJ2-7, with D hard to call. V lost 3 bases and J lost 2, with 8 bases in between. CDR3 length: 12 amino acids. The germline gives CDR1 DFQATT, CDR2 SNEGSKA (reference sequence). The CDR3 bases are TGCAGTGCTAGTACTGGGGCCTACGAGCAGTACTTC. Translation gives CSASTGAYEQYF.

This clone came up once. CDR3 protein: CAISESPGMETNYGYTF. The CDR3 DNA sequence: TGTGCCATCAGTGAGTCACCAGGGATGGAAACTAACTATGGCTACACCTTC. The chain joins TRBV10-3 to TRBJ1-2; a weak D match, TRBD1 (5 bases). The germline gives CDR1 ENHRY, CDR2 SYGVKD. V was trimmed by 0 bases and J by 0 bases, leaving 14 bases between them. The length of the CDR3 is 17 residues.

In its sample, this clone was seen once. This chain uses TRBV29-1 with TRBJ2-5, with D hard to call. CDR1 is SQVTM, CDR2 ANQGSEA, per germline. The V end was cut by 7 bases, the J end by 1 base, with 7 bases between. The CDR3 covers 11 residues. The CDR3 loop is CSALTQETQYF. CDR3 coding DNA: TGCAGCGCCCTAACCCAAGAGACCCAGTACTTC.

The rearrangement links TRBV7-9 to TRBJ2-1; 10 nucleotides line up with TRBD2. This CDR3 comprises 14 residues. V lost 4 bases and J lost 6; bases outside the gene matches: 3. Germline V gene data show CDR1 as SEHNR and CDR2 as FQNEAQ (reference sequence). The CDR3 reads CASSSSGSGNEQFF. CDR3 sequence (DNA): TGTGCCAGCAGCTCTAGCGGGAGCGGCAATGAGCAGTTCTTC.

The genes are TRBV30 and TRBJ2-7, with 9 bases aligning to TRBD2. V lost 1 base to trimming and J lost 6 bases; unmatched junction nucleotides: 4. The CDR3 is 13 amino acids. CDR1 GTSNPN and CDR2 SVGIG come from the germline V gene (reference sequence). Here the CDR3 reads CAWSGSGSAEQYF. The CDR3, as DNA: TGTGCCTGGAGTGGTAGCGGGAGCGCCGAGCAGTACTTC. Full variable domain (rest looked up from reference TRBV30 and TRBJ2-7): SQTIHQWPATLVQPVGSPLSLECTVEGTSNPNLYWYRQAAGRGLQLLFYSVGIGQISSEVPQNLSASRPQDRQFILSSKKLLLSDSGFYLCAWSGSGSAEQYFGPGTRLTVT.

This clone appeared a few times. This chain connects TRBV11-2 to TRBJ2-7; D call uncertain. Between the trimmed V and J ends, which lost 4 bases and 12 bases, there was a span of 16 bases. The CDR3 extends over 12 amino acids. The germline V gene encodes CDR1 SGHAT and CDR2 FQNNGV. The CDR3 loop reads CASSSFPGKRYF. In DNA form, the CDR3 reads TGTGCCAGCAGCTCCTTCCCCGGCAAGCGGTACTTC. The full variable domain, rest sourced from reference TRBV11-2 and TRBJ2-7, is EAGVAQSPRYKIIEKRQSVAFWCNPISGHATLYWYQQILGQGPKLLIQFQNNGVVDDSQLPKDRFSAERLKGVDSTLKIQPAKLEDSAVYLCASSSFPGKRYFGPGTRLTVT.

The CDR3 reads CASSPWTGEKLFF. Here the CDR3 DNA reads TGTGCCAGCTCACCTTGGACAGGCGAAAAACTGTTTTTT. The J gene is TRBJ1-4, the V gene TRBV18; 7 bases agree with TRBD1. The CDR3 covers 13 residues. The V gene end was trimmed by 3 bases and the J gene end by 8 bases; junction bases not matched to a gene: 3. CDR1 and CDR2 from the germline V gene are KGHSH and LQKENI.

V gene TRBV24-1 combines with J gene TRBJ2-7; 9 bases line up with TRBD1. CDR3 size: 14 residues. The V and J ends lost 10 bases and 3 bases, in that order; junction bases with no gene match: 9. Germline CDR1 KGHDR, CDR2 SFDVKD. The CDR3 DNA is TGTGCCACAAGAGCCGGGACAGGGTTCTACGAGCAGTACTTC. Amino acid sequence: CATRAGTGFYEQYF.

The CDR3 sequence is CASSQDWQGAYEQYF. The CDR3 nucleotides read TGTGCCAGCAGCCAAGATTGGCAGGGGGCCTACGAGCAGTACTTC. The chain combines TRBV3-1 (or the pseudogene TRBV3-2) with TRBJ2-7, with TRBD1 matching 7 bases. CDR1 and CDR2 from the germline V gene are LGHDT and YNNKEL (reference sequence). The CDR3 has 15 amino acids. The trim removed 0 bases at V and 2 bases at J, leaving 4 bases unmatched.

This rearrangement joins TRBV27 to TRBJ1-2, with a tentative D call TRBD1 (6 bases). The germline V and J ends were trimmed by 11 bases and 7 bases, with 17 bases remaining between them. The CDR3 totals 12 residues. Per germline, CDR1 MNHEY and CDR2 SMNVEV (reference sequence). As DNA, the CDR3 is TGTGCCGGTGTCCGACAGGTTAGTGGCTACACCTTC. Residues: CAGVRQVSGYTF.

J is TRBJ2-5 and V is TRBV7-3; no firm D call. Germline V gene sequence: CDR1 SGHTA, CDR2 FQGTGA. Trimming cost V 4 bases and J 5 bases, with 11 bases left between them. The CDR3 spans 13 residues. Here the CDR3 reads CASSWGSGETQYF. Written as DNA, the CDR3 is TGTGCCAGCAGCTGGGGATCTGGGGAGACCCAGTACTTC.

V gene TRBV19 combines with J gene TRBJ1-1; no clear D gene. Trimming took 4 bases from V and 0 from J, leaving 9 bases between them. Germline-derived CDR1 and CDR2 are LNHDA and SQIVND (reference sequence). The CDR3 covers 14 residues. CDR3 region: CASSTLTVNTEAFF. CDR3 DNA sequence: TGTGCCAGTAGTACTCTGACGGTGAACACTGAAGCTTTCTTT.

This chain connects TRBV30 to TRBJ1-5; TRBD1 matches 7 bases. The ends lost 0 bases at V and 5 bases at J; junction bases unmatched: 1. This CDR3 contains 13 residues. Per germline, CDR1 GTSNPN and CDR2 SVGIG (reference sequence). The CDR3 coding sequence is TGTGCCTGGAGTGTCACAGGGGATCAGCCCCAGCATTTT. Translated, it gives CAWSVTGDQPQHF.

A single count supports this clone. The chain joins TRBV9 to TRBJ1-2; D gene uncertain. Looked up from germline, CDR1 is SGDLS and CDR2 is YYNGEE. Trimming stripped 0 bases from V and 6 bases from J, with 9 bases between. There are 13 residues in the CDR3. CDR3: CASSVGRYDGYTF. The CDR3 DNA follows: TGTGCCAGCAGCGTAGGACGTTACGATGGCTACACCTTC.

The V call is TRBV5-6, the J call TRBJ2-5; D might be TRBD1 (6 bases). V lost 3 bases, J lost 3 bases, and 9 bases lay in between. Germline V gene sequence: CDR1 SGHDT, CDR2 YYEEEE. There are 13 residues in the CDR3. The CDR3 here is CASSWAGEETQYF. For the CDR3, the DNA is TGTGCCAGCAGCTGGGCAGGGGAAGAGACCCAGTACTTC.

This clone was recorded a few times. The chain uses TRBV7-2 and TRBJ1-2, with TRBD1 matching 9 bases. CDR3 length equals 14 residues. V lost 0 bases and J lost 8; bases outside the gene matches: 4. CDR1 is SGHTA, CDR2 FQGNSA, per germline. This CDR3 reads CASSLALTGGGYTF. The CDR3 bases are TGTGCCAGCAGCTTAGCGCTAACAGGGGGCGGCTACACCTTC.

J is TRBJ1-6 and V is TRBV2; D is unclear. The germline V gene encodes CDR1 SNHLY and CDR2 FYNNEI. CDR3 length: 13 amino acids. V dropped 3 bases and J dropped 8 bases, with 8 bases sitting between them. The CDR3 region is CASSDRGDSPLHF. In DNA, the CDR3 is TGTGCCAGCAGTGACAGAGGCGATTCACCCCTCCACTTT.

The gene calls are TRBV6-6 and TRBJ1-2, with a possible D match to TRBD1 (5 bases). The length of the CDR3 is 15 residues. V lost 2 bases, J lost 6 bases, and 16 bases lay in between. Germline V gives CDR1 MNHNY, CDR2 SVGAGI (reference sequence). Here the CDR3 reads CASSYSPAGIDGYTF. CDR3 in DNA: TGTGCCAGCAGTTACAGCCCCGCAGGGATTGATGGCTACACCTTC.

This chain joins TRBV7-8 and TRBJ2-7; perhaps TRBD2 as D (6 bases). The CDR3 runs 16 residues. The germline V gene encodes CDR1 SGHVS and CDR2 FQNEAQ. V lost 9 bases and J lost 0, with 21 bases in between. The CDR3 bases are TGTGCCAGTCAACGGGAGCCCGCCGTGAGCTCCTACGAGCAGTACTTC. Translated: CASQREPAVSSYEQYF.

About this clone itself: The same CDR3 arises from other DNA sequences in this sample as well. This chain uses TRBV7-9 with TRBJ2-7, with a possible D match to TRBD2 (6 bases). The germline V gene encodes CDR1 SEHNR and CDR2 FQNEAQ (reference sequence). Trimming pared 3 bases from V and 6 bases from J, leaving 6 bases between. This CDR3 is 11 amino acids long. CDR3 nucleotides: TGTGCCAGCAGCTTCGGGGGCGAGCAGTACTTC. It specifies CASSFGGEQYF.

This chain connects TRBV6-6 to TRBJ1-5; D uncertain. The CDR3 length is 16 residues. The germline gives CDR1 MNHNY, CDR2 SVGAGI (reference sequence). V lost 9 bases, J lost 3 bases, and 21 bases lay in between. The CDR3 coding sequence is TGTGCCAGTAGTGGGGTGAAGGCTCATCACAATCAGCCCCAGCATTTT. Protein product: CASSGVKAHHNQPQHF.

This chain's CDR3 is CASSEGTGSPLHF. Written as DNA, the CDR3 is TGCGCCAGCAGTGAGGGAACCGGTTCACCCCTCCACTTT. The chain combines TRBV10-1 with TRBJ1-6; D call uncertain. Germline V gene data show CDR1 as WNHNN and CDR2 as SYGVQD (reference sequence). Trimming cost V 2 bases and J 9 bases, with 8 bases left between them. CDR3 size: 13 residues.

This rearrangement joins TRBV29-1 to TRBJ1-1, with unresolved D. From germline, CDR1 is SQVTM and CDR2 ANQGSEA. Trimming removed 7 bases from V and 4 bases from J, with 16 bases in between. There are 13 residues in the CDR3. In DNA form, the CDR3 reads TGCAGCGCCGCCCCCCGTGGGCCCACTGAAGCTTTCTTT. It yields the protein CSAAPRGPTEAFF.

This rearrangement joins TRBV18 to TRBJ1-5; tentatively, D is TRBD1 (5 bases). CDR1 is KGHSH and CDR2 is LQKENI in the germline V gene. Trimming pared 5 bases from V and 2 bases from J, leaving 13 bases between. The CDR3 is 15 amino acids. CDR3 in DNA: TGTGCCAGCTCAGGACAAAACCGGGGCAATCAGCCCCAGCATTTT. This gives the protein CASSGQNRGNQPQHF.

This chain connects TRBV28 to TRBJ2-1; 9 nucleotides align to TRBD2. CDR3 length: 16 residues. V lost 2 bases, J lost 7 bases, and 9 bases stayed unmatched. Germline V gene sequence: CDR1 MDHEN, CDR2 SYDVKM. The CDR3 DNA sequence: TGTGCCAGCAGTTTACGCCCGTGGAGCGGGAGGAATGAGCAGTTCTTC. It specifies CASSLRPWSGRNEQFF.

This clone was observed a single time. The gene calls are TRBV2 and TRBJ1-1; tentatively, D is TRBD1 (5 bases). V was trimmed by 4 bases and J by 11 bases, leaving 11 bases between them. This CDR3 has 11 residues. Germline lookup yields CDR1 SNHLY and CDR2 FYNNEI. CDR3 residues: CASSVEGMAFF. The DNA of the CDR3 is TGTGCCAGCAGTGTTGAGGGGATGGCTTTCTTT.

The chain recombines TRBV27 with TRBJ2-1; 8 nucleotides match TRBD1. Per germline, CDR1 MNHEY and CDR2 SMNVEV (reference sequence). This CDR3 comprises 13 residues. Losses at the gene ends were 5 bases for V and 13 bases for J; bases not matched to a gene: 10. CDR3 nucleotides: TGTGCCAGCAGTGCCCGGACAGGGTTTGAACAGTTCTTC. Translation: CASSARTGFEQFF.

The V gene is TRBV7-2, the J gene TRBJ1-5; tentatively, D is TRBD1 (6 bases). The germline V gene has CDR1 SGHTA and CDR2 FQGNSA. V lost 5 bases and J lost 7, with 12 bases in between. This CDR3 comprises 13 residues. This CDR3 is CASSPQGSQPQHF. For the CDR3, the DNA is TGTGCCAGCAGCCCTCAGGGGAGCCAGCCCCAGCATTTT.

This sequence joins TRBV10-1 and TRBJ1-4; tentatively, D is TRBD1 (5 bases). V was cut by 0 bases and J by 4 bases, with 12 bases left in between. Germline assignment: CDR1 WNHNN and CDR2 SYGVQD (reference sequence). The CDR3 covers 16 residues. The CDR3 spells CASSESMGLVNEKLFF. CDR3 in DNA: TGCGCCAGCAGTGAGTCGATGGGACTGGTTAATGAAAAACTGTTTTTT.

The rearrangement links TRBV6-5 to TRBJ1-1, with D perhaps TRBD1 (5 bases). Germline V lookup: CDR1 MNHEY, CDR2 SVGAGI. CDR3 length: 16 amino acids. Trimming took 0 bases from V and 4 from J, leaving 15 bases between them. CDR3 DNA sequence: TGTGCCAGCAGTTACTCGATCTATAGGGGTCCCACTGAAGCTTTCTTT. Protein sequence: CASSYSIYRGPTEAFF.